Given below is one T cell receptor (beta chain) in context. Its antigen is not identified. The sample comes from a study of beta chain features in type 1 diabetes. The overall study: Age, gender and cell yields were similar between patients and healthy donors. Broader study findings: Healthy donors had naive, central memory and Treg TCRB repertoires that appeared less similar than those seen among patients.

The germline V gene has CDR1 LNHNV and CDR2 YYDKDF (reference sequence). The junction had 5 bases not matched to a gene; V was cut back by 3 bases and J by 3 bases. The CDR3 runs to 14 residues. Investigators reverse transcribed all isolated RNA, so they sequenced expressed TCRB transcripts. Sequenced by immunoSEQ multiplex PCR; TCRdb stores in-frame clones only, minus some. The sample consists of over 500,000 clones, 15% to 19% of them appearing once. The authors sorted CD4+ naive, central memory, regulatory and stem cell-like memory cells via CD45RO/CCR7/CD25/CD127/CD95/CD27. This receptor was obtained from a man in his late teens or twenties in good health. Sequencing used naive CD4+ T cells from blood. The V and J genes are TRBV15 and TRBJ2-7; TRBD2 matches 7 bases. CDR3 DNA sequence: TGTGCCACCAGCAGGGGGGAGGGCGGCTACGAGCAGTACTTC. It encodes CATSRGEGGYEQYF. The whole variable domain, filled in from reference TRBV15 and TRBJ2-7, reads DAMVIQNPRYQVTQFGKPVTLSCSQTLNHNVMYWYQQKSSQAPKLLFHYYDKDFNNEADTPDNFQSRRPNTSFCFLDIRSPGLGDTAMYLCATSRGEGGYEQYFGPGTRLTVT.